This T cell receptor (beta chain) was observed in a study of CD4 and CD8 cells across lung adenocarcinoma regions. TCRdb reprocessed the PCR reads via MiXCR and lists one record per CDR3 protein. The table lists 3,700 or so distinct CDR3 sequences, 50% to 70% of them singletons. In this sample, this clonotype is medium-sized. Trimming stripped 7 bases from V and 5 bases from J, with 9 bases between. The CDR3 length is 13 residues. The germline V gene has CDR1 MNHNS and CDR2 SASEGT. Samples came from patients with localized non-small cell lung adenocarcinoma. The J gene is TRBJ1-6, the V gene TRBV6-1; TRBD1 is a possible D gene (5 bases). The sequenced material came from CD4+ T cells from the margin of a lung tumor. The sequence came from a female donor with lung adenocarcinoma. The CD4 and CD8 labels of this study may be unreliable. The CDR3 nucleotides are TGTGCCAGCACCGGACAAAATAATTCACCCCTCCACTTT. This encodes CASTGQNNSPLHF.